These 27 T cell receptor beta chains originate from one sample sequenced in a study of OX40 agonist ivuxolimab in advanced cancers. The assay was immunoSEQ multiplex PCR, and TCRdb's table has in-frame clones only and misses some. The sample carries more than 40,000 clones, around nine tenths recorded once. The sequenced sample was CD4+ or CD8+ T cells sorted from blood, obtained in a trial of the OX40 agonist ivuxolimab. The receptors originated from an adult with an advanced solid tumor such as melanoma, head and neck, liver or kidney cancer.

The gene calls are TRBV11-2 and TRBJ2-6, with a possible D match to TRBD2 (5 bases). Germline CDR1 SGHAT, CDR2 FQNNGV. V shed 2 bases and J shed 5 bases, with 10 bases lying between them. The CDR3 length is 15 residues. The CDR3 is CASSLTGSWANVLTF. DNA for the CDR3: TGTGCCAGCAGCTTAACGGGATCCTGGGCCAACGTCCTGACTTTC.

The chain combines TRBV18 with TRBJ1-4; D not resolved. V lost 3 bases, J lost 5 bases, and 7 bases lay in between. The CDR3 totals 13 residues. The germline V gene has CDR1 KGHSH and CDR2 LQKENI. CDR3 in amino acids: CASSPDGNEKLFF. The CDR3 DNA sequence: TGTGCCAGCTCACCCGACGGGAATGAAAAACTGTTTTTT.

The CDR3 sequence is CASSRQGAEIQPQHF. The DNA of the CDR3 is TGTGCCAGCAGCCGACAGGGGGCGGAAATTCAGCCCCAGCATTTT. The gene calls are TRBV2 and TRBJ1-5, with 10 positions matching TRBD1. In germline, CDR1 is SNHLY, CDR2 FYNNEI. With V trimmed by 6 bases and J by 6 bases, 8 bases remained unmatched. CDR3 size: 15 residues.

The chain links TRBV19 to TRBJ2-5; unclear D gene. Germline assignment: CDR1 LNHDA and CDR2 SQIVND (reference sequence). The CDR3 is 13 amino acids. V lost 1 base to trimming and J lost 5 bases, with 8 bases between them. The CDR3 loop is CASSIGLTETQYF. For the CDR3, the DNA is TGTGCCAGTAGTATAGGCCTCACCGAGACCCAGTACTTC. Complete variable domain (other parts from reference TRBV19 and TRBJ2-5): DGGITQSPKYLFRKEGQNVTLSCEQNLNHDAMYWYRQDPGQGLRLIYYSQIVNDFQKGDIAEGYSVSREKKESFPLTVTSAQKNPTAFYLCASSIGLTETQYFGPGTRLLVL.

The genes are TRBV2 and TRBJ2-5, with D unclear. CDR3 length equals 12 residues. Germline loops: CDR1 SNHLY, CDR2 FYNNEI. Trimming took 6 bases from V and 4 from J, leaving 9 bases between them. The CDR3 nucleotides read TGTGCCAGCAGAAGAACCACAGAGACCCAGTACTTC. It encodes CASRRTTETQYF.

This rearrangement joins TRBV5-4 to TRBJ1-2, with 8 bases aligning to TRBD1. J was trimmed by 8 bases and V by 5 bases; bases with no gene match: 11. CDR1 and CDR2 (germline): SGHNT, YYREEE (reference sequence). The CDR3 extends over 14 amino acids. The CDR3 DNA sequence: TGTGCCAGCAGTCCCTTGCAGGGGGCGTGGGGCTACACCTTC. Translated: CASSPLQGAWGYTF.

The genes are TRBV18 and TRBJ2-2, with D uncertain. Per germline, CDR1 KGHSH and CDR2 LQKENI. V was cut by 3 bases and J by 6 bases, with 11 bases left in between. CDR3 size: 14 residues. The CDR3 DNA is TGTGCCAGCTCACCTCCTAATATGGCCGGGGAGCTGTTTTTT. It codes for CASSPPNMAGELFF.

J is TRBJ1-6 and V is TRBV2; D is perhaps TRBD1 (6 bases). V shed 7 bases and J shed 2 bases, with 18 bases lying between them. CDR1 and CDR2 (germline): SNHLY, FYNNEI. This CDR3 region has 17 residues. The CDR3 region has the DNA TGTGCCAGCACCGGTTCCGGGGGGCGAGCCTATAATTCACCCCTCCACTTT. Amino acids: CASTGSGGRAYNSPLHF.

The chain uses TRBV5-6 and TRBJ2-5; D not resolved. CDR1 is SGHDT and CDR2 is YYEEEE in the germline V gene. Trimming took off 7 bases at V and 5 bases at J, with 6 bases between the two ends. This CDR3 spans 10 amino acids. The CDR3 spells CASGRETQYF. The CDR3 region has the DNA TGTGCCAGCGGACGGGAGACCCAGTACTTC.

The V and J genes are TRBV7-3 and TRBJ1-2; TRBD1 matches 11 bases. CDR3 length equals 13 residues. V gave up 4 bases and J gave up 5 bases; unmatched junction bases: 0. Germline V lookup: CDR1 SGHTA, CDR2 FQGTGA. Here the CDR3 reads CASSWDRGYGYTF. CDR3 coding DNA: TGTGCCAGCAGCTGGGACAGGGGGTATGGCTACACCTTC.

Only one count was recorded for this clone. One end of the junction fails to match germline, which may point to a read error. The chain combines TRBV7-2 with TRBJ1-1; D remains unclear. Germline CDR1 and CDR2: SGHTA and FQGNSA. The CDR3 is 13 amino acids. CDR3: CASNYRVNAEAFF. CDR3 in DNA: TGTGCCAGCAACTATCGGGTGAACGCTGAAGCTTTCTTT.

V gene TRBV7-8 combines with J gene TRBJ1-1, with TRBD1 as a possible D gene (6 bases). The germline V gene encodes CDR1 SGHVS and CDR2 FQNEAQ. The CDR3 runs 13 residues. Deletions cut 7 bases from V and 7 bases from J, with 16 bases between. The DNA of the CDR3 is TGTGCCAGCAACTTGGAGGGGGATGGTGAAGCTTTCTTT. This translates into CASNLEGDGEAFF.

The V and J genes are TRBV18 and TRBJ2-7, with 10 bases that match TRBD1. Germline assignment: CDR1 KGHSH and CDR2 LQKENI. This CDR3 is built from 15 residues. The V segment lost 2 bases and the J segment 7 bases; nucleotides outside the gene matches: 8. CDR3 coding DNA: TGTGCCAGCTCACCAGCGGGACAGGGGCTGCGGGAGCAGTACTTC. Translated, it gives CASSPAGQGLREQYF.

The gene calls are TRBV6-1 and TRBJ1-2; D unclear. Germline assignment: CDR1 MNHNS and CDR2 SASEGT. There are 13 residues in the CDR3. V dropped 6 bases and J dropped 2 bases, with 10 bases sitting between them. CDR3: CASRMDGNYGYTF. The CDR3 DNA reads TGTGCCAGCAGGATGGACGGGAACTATGGCTACACCTTC.

V gene TRBV11-3 combines with J gene TRBJ2-5; D is tentatively TRBD1 or TRBD2 (5 bases each). With 5 bases removed from V and 3 bases from J, the gap between germline ends came to 13 bases. Germline V lookup: CDR1 SGHNT, CDR2 YENEEA. The CDR3 is 14 residues long. For the CDR3, the DNA is TGTGCCAGCAGCGCCCGGGGCCGAGAAGAGACCCAGTACTTC. Amino acid sequence: CASSARGREETQYF.

CDR3 bases: TGTGCCAGCAGTGTACAGGGTGACTCCTATAATTCACCCCTCCACTTT. It yields the protein CASSVQGDSYNSPLHF. The chain links TRBV6-1 to TRBJ1-6, with D perhaps matching TRBD1 (6 bases). The CDR3 runs to 16 residues. In germline, CDR1 is MNHNS, CDR2 SASEGT. Trimming removed 4 bases at V and 0 bases at J, with 10 bases between.

This clone was counted a single time. The V and J genes are TRBV5-1 and TRBJ1-1; D not certain. With 0 bases removed from V and 5 bases from J, the gap between germline ends came to 23 bases. Germline CDR1 reads SGHRS; CDR2 reads YFSETQ. CDR3 length: 18 amino acids. The CDR3 loop is CASSLVSPGGGSGTEAFF. CDR3 in DNA: TGCGCCAGCAGCTTGGTCTCCCCGGGAGGAGGATCGGGAACTGAAGCTTTCTTT.

This rearrangement joins TRBV4-3 to TRBJ1-5; the D gene is possibly TRBD1 (5 bases). Germline assignment: CDR1 LGHNA and CDR2 YSLEER. This CDR3 region has 14 residues. Trimming pared 1 base from V and 7 bases from J, leaving 11 bases between. The CDR3: CASSQVQDGQPQHF. The CDR3 region has the DNA TGCGCCAGCAGCCAAGTACAGGACGGACAGCCCCAGCATTTT.

This clone has a handful of counts. The chain uses TRBV6-6 and TRBJ2-3; 8 bases line up with TRBD2. The V gene end was trimmed by 7 bases and the J gene end by 3 bases; junction bases not matched to a gene: 9. The germline V gene has CDR1 MNHNY and CDR2 SVGAGI (reference sequence). The CDR3 extends over 15 amino acids. CDR3 in DNA: TGTGCCAGCAAGGACCCAGCGGGAGAAACAGATACGCAGTATTTT. It codes for CASKDPAGETDTQYF.

This clone was seen more than once but under ten times. This chain connects TRBV28 to TRBJ2-1, with 8 positions matching TRBD2. Trimming took 5 bases from V and 8 from J; bases not matched to a gene: 14. Germline CDR1 is MDHEN and CDR2 is SYDVKM. The CDR3 covers 16 residues. DNA for the CDR3: TGTGCCAGCAGTGCCCGCCGGCGGGGGGACAATTATGAGCAGTTCTTC. Encoded protein: CASSARRRGDNYEQFF.

V is TRBV5-1 and J is TRBJ2-7; TRBD2 agrees at 8 bases. The V segment lost 4 bases and the J segment 2 bases; nucleotides outside the gene matches: 8. Per germline, CDR1 SGHRS and CDR2 YFSETQ. The CDR3 has 15 residues. CDR3 nucleotides: TGCGCCAGCAGCCAAAGGCCAGCGGGAGCCTACGAGCAGTACTTC. It yields the protein CASSQRPAGAYEQYF.

The V call is TRBV6-1, the J call TRBJ1-1, with a possible D match to TRBD1 (5 bases). This CDR3 is 13 amino acids long. CDR1 and CDR2 (germline): MNHNS, SASEGT. The germline V and J ends were trimmed by 7 bases and 5 bases, with 14 bases remaining between them. The CDR3 loop reads CASTLDSGTEAFF. The CDR3 DNA follows: TGTGCCAGCACCCTCGACAGTGGGACTGAAGCTTTCTTT.

V and J are TRBV19 and TRBJ1-5; 8 bases align to TRBD1. V gave up 7 bases and J gave up 7 bases; unmatched junction bases: 9. Germline V gives CDR1 LNHDA, CDR2 SQIVND (reference sequence). The CDR3 length is 14 residues. The CDR3 loop is CASNPGGLGQPQHF. The CDR3 DNA sequence: TGTGCCAGTAACCCAGGGGGCTTGGGGCAGCCCCAGCATTTT.

This clone showed up just once. The chain recombines TRBV7-3 with TRBJ2-5; 7 bases align to TRBD2. CDR1 and CDR2 from the germline V gene are SGHTA and FQGTGA. The length of the CDR3 is 18 residues. Trimming cost V 10 bases and J 4 bases; bases outside gene matches: 24. CDR3 protein: CATQLYPPEGTGGETQYF. The CDR3 DNA follows: TGTGCCACCCAGCTTTACCCACCGGAAGGGACGGGGGGAGAGACCCAGTACTTC.

This chain connects TRBV29-1 to TRBJ2-3, with TRBD1 identical over 9 bases. The CDR3 runs to 13 residues. With V trimmed by 6 bases and J by 4 bases, 5 bases remained unmatched. Germline assignment: CDR1 SQVTM and CDR2 ANQGSEA. CDR3 region: CSVVQGAADTQYF. Written as DNA, the CDR3 is TGCAGCGTCGTACAGGGGGCAGCAGATACGCAGTATTTT.

The rearrangement links TRBV5-1 to TRBJ1-1; no definite D call. The V end was cut by 3 bases, the J end by 5 bases, with 20 bases between. Germline V gene lookup returns CDR1 SGHRS and CDR2 YFSETQ. The CDR3 sequence is 16 residues long. This CDR3 is CASSSGGISGSTEAFF. Here the CDR3 DNA reads TGCGCCAGCAGCTCGGGCGGTATTTCGGGGAGTACTGAAGCTTTCTTT.

This clone has a handful of counts. The J gene is TRBJ2-2, the V gene TRBV9; D might be TRBD2 (5 bases). CDR1 and CDR2 (germline): SGDLS, YYNGEE. The CDR3 length is 16 residues. V was shortened by 1 base and J by 6 bases, with 16 bases between the two germline ends. This chain's CDR3 is CASSVFYSGSAGELFF. In nucleotides, the CDR3 is TGTGCCAGCAGCGTATTTTATTCGGGAAGCGCCGGGGAGCTGTTTTTT.